This T cell receptor (beta chain) is drawn from a study of blood T cell repertoires in COVID-19. Trimming removed 6 bases at V and 0 bases at J, with 14 bases between. The CDR3 is 15 residues long. Per germline, CDR1 MNHEY and CDR2 SMNVEV (reference sequence). The assay was immunoSEQ multiplex PCR, and TCRdb's table has in-frame clones only and misses some. The sample lists approximately 350,000 clones, 88% seen once, with around 7.9% in the top ten. Those enrolled in Seattle joined during active infection and were followed longitudinally afterward. The sample was peripheral blood. The chain couples TRBV27 to TRBJ1-2; D is unclear. This TCR was recovered from a woman between 70 and 85 years old with COVID-19, enrolled during active disease. Here the CDR3 reads CASSPTRRANYGYTF. The CDR3, as DNA: TGTGCCAGCAGCCCCACCCGGAGAGCTAACTATGGCTACACCTTC.